Given below is one T cell receptor (beta chain) in context. This CDR3 spans 16 amino acids. The junction had 12 bases not matched to a gene; V was cut back by 6 bases and J by 7 bases. In germline, CDR1 is MNHEY, CDR2 SMNVEV (reference sequence). This record belongs to a study of shared clonotypes between healthy human individuals. Here immunoSEQ multiplex PCR was the method, and the copy in TCRdb shows in-frame clones only, minus some. The data hold over 2 million clones, with 85% to 95% observed a single time. Cells designated naive CD8 were CD45RO-negative and were positively selected for CCR7, with terminally differentiated effector memory CD45RA+ cells excluded.

This clonotype originated in a man between 18 and 29 years old in good health. The sequencing input was naive CD8+ T cells sorted from blood. The chain links TRBV27 to TRBJ1-6, with 7 bases that match TRBD1. Written as DNA, the CDR3 is TGTGCCAGCAGCTCCCCCGGGACAGTAAAAAATTCACCCCTCCACTTT. Protein: CASSSPGTVKNSPLHF.